Listed below are T cell receptor beta chains from one sample, sequenced in a study of shared clonotypes between healthy human individuals. Profiling relied on immunoSEQ multiplex PCR, and the TCRdb table lists in-frame clones only, not all of them. The repertoire holds about a million clones, over 60% seen once, with around 1.5% in the top ten. Sequencing input: memory CD4+ T cells sorted from blood. The origin of the receptors is a man younger than 35 in good health. Both conserved end residues are part of each CDR3. D genes are given only for firm matches. Some rows have no size entry. The others give once, few or many, or a class for an expanded clone.

>TRBV7-9|TRBJ2-7|.|.
CASSLEVGSYEQYF
TGTGCCAGCAGCTTAGAGGTGGGGAGCTACGAGCAGTACTTC
>TRBV10-1|TRBJ1-2|.|.
CASSESLDYGYTF
TGCGCCAGCAGTGAGTCGCTGGACTATGGCTACACCTTC
>TRBV19|TRBJ2-3|.|.
CASSDSRPTDTQYF
TGTGCCAGTAGTGACAGCCGCCCCACAGATACGCAGTATTTT
>TRBV7-9|TRBJ2-3|.|.
CATSWTYSTDTQYF
TGTGCCACTTCCTGGACATATAGCACAGATACGCAGTATTTT
>TRBV18|TRBJ1-2|few|.
CASSPPKHYGYTF
TGTGCCAGCTCACCACCAAAACACTATGGCTACACCTTC
>TRBV7-3|TRBJ1-4|.|.
CASSPKGRAEKLFF
TGTGCCAGCAGCCCTAAGGGGAGGGCTGAAAAACTGTTTTTT
>TRBV30|TRBJ2-5|.|TRBD1
CAWSVRRQGVGNQETQYF
TGTGCCTGGAGTGTTCGGAGACAGGGTGTCGGAAACCAAGAGACCCAGTACTTC
>TRBV4-1|TRBJ1-6|.|TRBD1
CASSQVSTGGISPLHF
TGCGCCAGCAGCCAAGTCTCTACAGGGGGAATTTCACCCCTCCACTTT
>TRBV5-1|TRBJ2-6|.|.
CASTMDPGSGANVLTF
TGCGCCAGCACCATGGACCCAGGGAGTGGGGCCAACGTCCTGACTTTC
>TRBV27|TRBJ2-3|.|.
CASREGRGTDTQYF
TGTGCCAGCAGGGAAGGGAGGGGGACCGATACGCAGTATTTT
>TRBV5-1|TRBJ2-1|.|TRBD2
CASSWGTSGRVGYNEQFF
TGCGCCAGCAGCTGGGGGACTAGCGGGAGAGTTGGCTACAATGAGCAGTTCTTC
>TRBV9|TRBJ1-2|few|.
CASSVGQEMGGYTF
TGTGCCAGCAGCGTAGGGCAGGAAATGGGTGGCTACACCTTC
>TRBV28|TRBJ2-5|.|.
CAIRGSQETQYF
TGTGCCATTCGGGGGTCCCAAGAGACCCAGTACTTC
>TRBV30|TRBJ2-5|once|TRBD2
CAWCSGGYQETQYF
TGTGCCTGGTGTAGCGGGGGCTACCAAGAGACCCAGTACTTC
>TRBV19|TRBJ1-1|.|TRBD1
CASSTLGQGFYTEAFF
TGTGCCAGTAGTACCCTCGGACAGGGTTTTTACACTGAAGCTTTCTTT
>TRBV5-1|TRBJ1-1|.|.
CASSLVGSLNTEAFF
TGCGCCAGCAGCTTGGTCGGCTCCCTGAACACTGAAGCTTTCTTT
>TRBV6-1|TRBJ2-7|.|.
CASSAPGVYKQYF
TGTGCCAGCAGTGCTCCAGGGGTCTACAAGCAGTACTTC
>TRBV5-1|TRBJ1-1|.|.
CASSAGVGLPREAFF
TGCGCCAGCAGCGCTGGGGTGGGGCTGCCTCGAGAAGCTTTCTTT
>TRBV29-1|TRBJ2-3|.|.
CSVPGGGTDTQYF
TGCAGCGTCCCAGGGGGGGGGACAGATACGCAGTATTTT
>TRBV5-6|TRBJ2-1|.|TRBD2
CASSLGRAGTSLYYNEQFF
TGTGCCAGCAGCTTGGGGCGAGCCGGGACTAGCCTATATTACAATGAGCAGTTCTTC
>TRBV9|TRBJ1-5|.|.
CASSVVGSNQPQHF
TGTGCCAGCAGCGTAGTGGGAAGCAATCAGCCCCAGCATTTT
>TRBV5-1|TRBJ2-2|.|TRBD2
CASNGGGSAGELFF
TGCGCCAGCAATGGCGGGGGATCGGCCGGGGAGCTGTTTTTT
>TRBV7-2|TRBJ2-1|.|.
CASSPDSGSFNEQFF
TGTGCCAGCAGCCCCGATTCCGGGTCTTTCAATGAGCAGTTCTTC
>TRBV14|TRBJ1-6|.|.
CASSQVGGSDSPLHF
TGTGCCAGCAGCCAAGTAGGGGGATCAGATTCACCCCTCCACTTT
>TRBV21-1|TRBJ2-3|.|.
CASSKGAEAGGPSDTQYF
TGTGCCAGCAGCAAAGGGGCAGAAGCGGGGGGGCCCTCAGATACGCAGTATTTT
>TRBV9|TRBJ1-6|few|TRBD1
CASSAGTGGESPLHF
TGTGCCAGCAGCGCCGGGACAGGCGGGGAATCACCCCTCCACTTT
>TRBV7-9|TRBJ2-1|.|TRBD1
CASSLFPQGVDEQFF
TGTGCCAGCAGCCTATTCCCTCAGGGGGTCGATGAGCAGTTCTTC
>TRBV18|TRBJ2-5|.|TRBD2
CASSGTIQETQYF
TGTGCCAGCTCCGGGACTATCCAAGAGACCCAGTACTTC
>TRBV4-1|TRBJ2-2|.|TRBD1
CASSRQGEGTGELFF
TGCGCCAGCAGCCGACAGGGAGAGGGCACCGGGGAGCTGTTTTTT
>TRBV10-3|TRBJ2-5|.|.
CAISVASSETQYF
TGTGCCATCAGTGTAGCGTCGAGCGAGACCCAGTACTTC
>TRBV5-4|TRBJ2-7|.|.
CASSSGRTPSYEQYF
TGTGCCAGCAGTTCTGGACGGACCCCCTCCTACGAGCAGTACTTC
>TRBV30|TRBJ2-5|.|TRBD1
CAWSTGTGRFGETQYF
TGTGCCTGGAGTACGGGGACAGGGAGGTTTGGGGAGACCCAGTACTTC
>TRBV6-6|TRBJ2-5|once|.
CASSYGWATGRETQYF
TGTGCCAGCAGTTACGGGTGGGCCACCGGGAGAGAGACCCAGTACTTC
>TRBV13|TRBJ2-7|.|.
CASSSSEGEQYF
TGTGCCAGCAGCTCATCGGAGGGCGAGCAGTACTTC
>TRBV7-2|TRBJ1-2|.|.
CASSLSPLDYGYTF
TGTGCCAGCAGCTTATCGCCATTAGACTATGGCTACACCTTC
>TRBV5-6|TRBJ2-7|.|.
CASSLEDNYEQYF
TGTGCCAGCAGCTTGGAGGACAACTACGAGCAGTACTTC
>TRBV5-6|TRBJ1-4|once|TRBD1
CASSFRTGSSNEKLFF
TGTGCCAGCAGCTTCAGGACAGGGAGTAGTAATGAAAAACTGTTTTTT
>TRBV10-3|TRBJ1-3|.|.
CAISPSGQSSGNTIYF
TGTGCCATCAGTCCCTCGGGCCAGAGCTCTGGAAACACCATATATTTT
>TRBV7-9|TRBJ2-1|.|TRBD2
CASSRSGGSYNEQFF
TGTGCCAGCAGCCGTAGCGGGGGCTCCTACAATGAGCAGTTCTTC
>TRBV25-1|TRBJ1-2|.|.
CASSEDRSYGYTF
TGTGCCAGCAGTGAAGACAGGAGCTATGGCTACACCTTC
>TRBV30|TRBJ2-4|.|.
CAWSGDRPMIRAKNIQYF
TGTGCCTGGAGTGGTGACAGGCCGATGATCCGGGCCAAAAACATTCAGTACTTC
>TRBV6-6|TRBJ1-6|many|TRBD1
CASSYLDRNSPLHF
TGTGCCAGCAGTTACTTGGACAGGAATTCACCCCTCCACTTT
>TRBV2|TRBJ2-7|few|.
CASTIAQLYEQYF
TGTGCCAGCACTATCGCGCAGCTTTATGAGCAGTACTTC
>TRBV6-6|TRBJ2-7|.|.
CASSYVETGVPGQYF
TGTGCCAGCAGTTACGTCGAGACGGGGGTGCCGGGGCAGTACTTC
>TRBV19|TRBJ1-1|few|.
CASSQLTVTEAFF
TGTGCCAGTAGCCAGCTGACGGTCACTGAAGCTTTCTTT
>TRBV6-5|TRBJ2-4|.|TRBD1
CASSPGQGWNIQYF
TGTGCCAGCAGTCCCGGACAGGGGTGGAACATTCAGTACTTC
>TRBV6-6|TRBJ1-4|.|TRBD1
CASSQGTGDEKLFF
TGTGCCAGCAGTCAAGGGACAGGGGATGAAAAACTGTTTTTT
>TRBV6-5|TRBJ2-7|.|.
CASSYSGQTPYEQYF
TGTGCCAGCAGTTACTCGGGGCAGACCCCCTACGAGCAGTACTTC
>TRBV19|TRBJ1-4|.|.
CASSGDLLMDEKLFF
TGTGCCAGTAGTGGAGACCTCCTGATGGATGAAAAACTGTTTTTT
>TRBV10-3|TRBJ2-3|.|TRBD1
CAISASLGQGPLTDTQYF
TGTGCCATCAGTGCTAGTCTAGGACAGGGGCCTTTAACAGATACGCAGTATTTT
>TRBV28|TRBJ2-7|.|.
CASRAGPRYEQYF
TGTGCCAGCAGGGCGGGTCCTAGATACGAGCAGTACTTC
>TRBV10-3|TRBJ2-5|.|.
CAISTNSGGQETQYF
TGTGCCATTTCAACCAACTCCGGGGGCCAAGAGACCCAGTACTTC